This T cell receptor (beta chain) is drawn from a study of blood T cell repertoires in COVID-19. The overall study: The origin of the acute and convalescent COVID-19 samples was the United States, Italy and Spain. Sources were T cells, B-cell-depleted T cells, or PBMCs; the material itself was cDNA or gDNA.

In the original analysis: Amplification of reference gene primers was used by the study to estimate nucleated cell counts. TCRdb keeps only in-frame clones here, not all; method: immunoSEQ multiplex PCR. For V, J and clone size, that table is used; D and trimming come from the DNA. The profile shows about 180,000 clones, 80% to 90% of them singletons. Only one count was recorded for this clone. Sequencing was performed on peripheral blood. This TCR was sampled from a human donor with active or convalescent COVID-19. The donor label of this sample is uncertain.

CDR3 protein: CASSLIVGGDSYNEQFF. CDR3 sequence (DNA): TGTGCCAGCAGCTTGATCGTCGGGGGGGACTCCTACAATGAGCAGTTCTTC. The genes are TRBV5-6 and TRBJ2-1; TRBD2 agrees at 8 bases. The CDR3 totals 17 residues. Per germline, CDR1 SGHDT and CDR2 YYEEEE. V was clipped by 1 base and J by 0 bases; unmatched bases: 6.